The 27 T cell receptor beta chains in this list originate from one sample, sequenced in a study of PD-1 blockade in classical Hodgkin lymphoma. Only in-frame clones appear in the TCRdb table, and some are missing; sequencing was by immunoSEQ multiplex PCR. The sample holds roughly 150,000 clones, 78% seen once. Each patient relapsed following autologous stem cell transplantation, and prior brentuximab vedotin exposure differed. The sample was peripheral blood mononuclear cells (PBMCs), taken before the second cycle of nivolumab. All receptors come from a human donor with classical Hodgkin lymphoma.

The chain uses TRBV2 and TRBJ2-6, with D possibly being TRBD1 or TRBD2 (6 bases each). The germline V gene has CDR1 SNHLY and CDR2 FYNNEI. The CDR3 length is 16 residues. V was shortened by 2 bases and J by 2 bases, with 10 bases between the two germline ends. CDR3 sequence: CASSETRGPGANVLTF. CDR3 bases: TGTGCCAGCAGTGAAACCCGGGGGCCTGGGGCCAACGTCCTGACTTTC.

This clone turned up a few times. The V gene is TRBV27, the J gene TRBJ2-7; TRBD2 matches at 7 bases. CDR3 size: 15 residues. Germline V gene sequence: CDR1 MNHEY, CDR2 SMNVEV (reference sequence). The V gene end was trimmed by 3 bases and the J gene end by 1 base; junction bases not matched to a gene: 6. The CDR3 sequence is CASSFRGEGSYEQYF. Written as DNA, the CDR3 is TGTGCCAGCAGTTTTCGGGGGGAAGGATCCTACGAGCAGTACTTC.

The chain combines TRBV18 with TRBJ1-2, with a weak D call TRBD1 (5 bases). Germline CDR1 KGHSH, CDR2 LQKENI. V lost 0 bases and J lost 4, with 9 bases in between. The CDR3 is 14 residues long. The CDR3 region has the DNA TGTGCCAGCTCACCACCGAGGGACTTCTATGGCTACACCTTC. This translates into CASSPPRDFYGYTF.

This clone appeared a single time. The V and J genes are TRBV10-3 and TRBJ1-1, with TRBD1 matching 10 bases. The junction had 7 bases not matched to a gene; V was cut back by 6 bases and J by 6 bases. CDR1 and CDR2 (germline): ENHRY, SYGVKD. The CDR3 consists of 14 residues. CDR3 DNA sequence: TGTGCCATCAGCCTAAGACAGGGGGCCTCTGAAGCTTTCTTT. This codes for CAISLRQGASEAFF.

V and J are TRBV19 and TRBJ1-5, with D possibly matching TRBD1 (5 bases). V was trimmed by 3 bases and J by 5 bases, leaving 14 bases between them. There are 15 residues in the CDR3. In germline, CDR1 is LNHDA, CDR2 SQIVND (reference sequence). CDR3 bases: TGTGCCAGTAGTATGGGTGGGGCAGAAGATCAGCCCCAGCATTTT. This codes for CASSMGGAEDQPQHF.

This clone was counted a few times. The chain couples TRBV7-9 to TRBJ2-5; possibly TRBD1 for D (6 bases). The CDR3 totals 16 residues. Germline CDR1 is SEHNR and CDR2 is FQNEAQ (reference sequence). Between the trimmed V and J ends, which lost 5 bases and 1 base, there was a span of 17 bases. CDR3 sequence reads: CASSPNRDQPQETQYF. The CDR3 region has the DNA TGTGCCAGCAGCCCCAACAGGGACCAACCCCAAGAGACCCAGTACTTC.

Turning to this clone: Here the CDR3 omits its conserved ending phenylalanine or tryptophan, so a read error is the likely source. The DNA is left out, because the CDR3 cannot be placed on it with certainty; the CDR3 is given as TCRdb lists it. The chain joins TRBV9 to TRBJ2-7; TRBD1 is the table's D call, not checked against the DNA. Ends included, the CDR3 has 11 residues. Germline V gene sequence: CDR1 SGDLS, CDR2 YYNGEE. This CDR3 is CASSAKGQGVI.

The chain links TRBV5-8 to TRBJ2-7; TRBD1 matches 9 bases. V was clipped by 4 bases and J by 6 bases; unmatched bases: 5. From germline, CDR1 is SGHTS and CDR2 YDEGEE. The CDR3 runs 13 residues. The CDR3 loop is CASSRDRGGEQYF. CDR3 DNA sequence: TGTGCCAGCAGCCGTGACAGGGGGGGCGAGCAGTACTTC.

The rearrangement joins TRBV5-1 to TRBJ2-7; D is uncertain. Trimming stripped 2 bases from V and 4 bases from J, with 13 bases between. Germline V gene data show CDR1 as SGHRS and CDR2 as YFSETQ. This CDR3 is 14 amino acids long. The CDR3 bases are TGCGCCAGCAGCTTCGCAACAACAACGTACGAGCAGTACTTC. Translating gives CASSFATTTYEQYF. Supplemented by reference TRBV5-1 and TRBJ2-7, the full variable domain reads KAGVTQTPRYLIKTRGQQVTLSCSPISGHRSVSWYQQTPGQGLQFLFEYFSETQRNKGNFPGRFSGRQFSNSRSEMNVSTLELGDSALYLCASSFATTTYEQYFGPGTRLTVT.

The chain carries TRBV7-3 and TRBJ2-1; no firm D call. Trimming left V 3 bases short and J 0 bases short, with 9 bases between. Germline loops: CDR1 SGHTA, CDR2 FQGTGA. The CDR3 loop spans 15 amino acids. The CDR3 coding sequence is TGTGCCAGCAGCTTGTTACTGAGCTCCTACAATGAGCAGTTCTTC. It encodes CASSLLLSSYNEQFF.

The chain uses TRBV15 and TRBJ2-7; 7 bases line up with TRBD1. The V and J ends lost 0 bases and 7 bases, in that order; junction bases with no gene match: 12. From germline, CDR1 is LNHNV and CDR2 YYDKDF (reference sequence). This CDR3 has 16 residues. CDR3 sequence reads: CATSREPPGTVEEQYF. CDR3 nucleotide sequence: TGTGCCACCAGCAGAGAGCCGCCCGGGACAGTGGAAGAGCAGTACTTC.

The rearrangement links TRBV7-2 to TRBJ2-3; a possible D gene is TRBD2 (5 bases). CDR1 and CDR2 (germline): SGHTA, FQGNSA. This CDR3 comprises 12 residues. The germline V and J ends were trimmed by 6 bases and 1 base, with 5 bases remaining between them. CDR3 region: CASSSGTDTQYF. In DNA form, the CDR3 reads TGTGCCAGCAGTAGCGGCACAGATACGCAGTATTTT.

This clone was recorded a few times. The rearrangement links TRBV27 to TRBJ2-5; TRBD1 matches 10 bases. The CDR3 loop spans 13 amino acids. CDR1 is MNHEY, CDR2 SMNVEV, per germline (reference sequence). The junction had 3 bases not matched to a gene; V was cut back by 5 bases and J by 6 bases. CDR3 loop: CASSRTGGKTQYF. The CDR3 bases are TGTGCCAGCAGTCGGACAGGGGGAAAGACCCAGTACTTC.

This clone was recorded once. V gene TRBV18 combines with J gene TRBJ2-1; 10 bases are shared with TRBD2. Germline loops: CDR1 KGHSH, CDR2 LQKENI. Trimming at V came to 2 bases and at J to 3 bases, leaving 10 bases not matched to a gene. The CDR3 has 18 amino acids. The chain's CDR3 is CASSPSRAGGGGYNEQFF. CDR3 DNA: TGTGCCAGCTCACCATCCCGAGCGGGAGGGGGGGGCTACAATGAGCAGTTCTTC. The whole variable domain, filled in from reference TRBV18 and TRBJ2-1, reads NAGVMQNPRHLVRRRGQEARLRCSPMKGHSHVYWYRQLPEEGLKFMVYLQKENIIDESGMPKERFSAEFPKEGPSILRIQQVVRGDSAAYFCASSPSRAGGGGYNEQFFGPGTRLTVL.

The V gene is TRBV2, the J gene TRBJ1-1, with D unclear. This CDR3 is built from 14 residues. CDR1 and CDR2 (germline): SNHLY, FYNNEI. V was shortened by 4 bases and J by 1 base, with 10 bases between the two germline ends. Written as DNA, the CDR3 is TGTGCCAGCAGTGTCGAGCGGGGGAACACTGAAGCTTTCTTT. Its protein product is CASSVERGNTEAFF.

The rearrangement uses TRBV5-1 and TRBJ2-7; 10 bases fit TRBD2. The CDR3 is 17 residues long. Germline V gene data show CDR1 as SGHRS and CDR2 as YFSETQ. V was clipped by 1 base and J by 0 bases; unmatched bases: 7. The CDR3 DNA is TGCGCCAGCAGCTTGTATTCTAGCGGGGGACGCTCCTACGAGCAGTACTTC. Residues: CASSLYSSGGRSYEQYF.

This sequence joins TRBV5-1 and TRBJ2-1; no definite D call. The germline gives CDR1 SGHRS, CDR2 YFSETQ. The CDR3 runs 14 residues. Between the trimmed V and J ends, which lost 4 bases and 4 bases, there was a span of 12 bases. CDR3 amino acids: CASSGEAAYNEQFF. CDR3 nucleotides: TGCGCCAGCAGCGGAGAGGCGGCTTACAATGAGCAGTTCTTC.

This chain connects TRBV10-3 to TRBJ2-1; D gene uncertain. The CDR3 contains 15 residues. Germline V gene sequence: CDR1 ENHRY, CDR2 SYGVKD. V lost 4 bases to trimming and J lost 5 bases, with 15 bases between them. This chain's CDR3 is CAISGLVGPNNEQFF. The CDR3 nucleotides read TGTGCCATCAGTGGTCTAGTAGGGCCAAACAATGAGCAGTTCTTC.

The chain uses TRBV6-6 and TRBJ2-7, with a tentative D call TRBD2 (6 bases). The CDR3 length is 15 residues. Trimming cost V 2 bases and J 6 bases, with 17 bases left between them. Germline CDR1 is MNHNY and CDR2 is SVGAGI (reference sequence). Here the CDR3 DNA reads TGTGCCAGCAGTTACCTGCGGGGAGTGGAGGGCGAGCAGTACTTC. This sequence encodes CASSYLRGVEGEQYF.

For the CDR3, the DNA is TGTGCCACCAGCAGAAACTTCGCTGGAAACACCATATATTTT. Amino acid sequence: CATSRNFAGNTIYF. J is TRBJ1-3 and V is TRBV15; D remains unclear. There are 14 residues in the CDR3. CDR1 is LNHNV and CDR2 is YYDKDF in the germline V gene (reference sequence). V lost 2 bases and J lost 2, with 7 bases in between.

V and J are TRBV7-6 and TRBJ2-1; TRBD2 matches 8 bases. The V gene's germline CDR1 is SGHVS and CDR2 FNYEAQ. The CDR3 has 18 residues. The ends lost 0 bases at V and 0 bases at J; junction bases unmatched: 7. As DNA, the CDR3 is TGTGCCAGCAGCTTAGCTCGCGGGGGGTCGAGCTCCTACAATGAGCAGTTCTTC. Its translation: CASSLARGGSSSYNEQFF.

The rearrangement joins TRBV11-1 to TRBJ2-7, with TRBD2 identical over 12 bases. The junction had 5 bases not matched to a gene; V was cut back by 7 bases and J by 4 bases. Germline CDR1 and CDR2: SGHAT and FQDESV (reference sequence). The CDR3 is 14 amino acids. The CDR3, as DNA: TGTGCCAGCACCCTTACTAGCGGGAGGTACGAGCAGTACTTC. Protein product: CASTLTSGRYEQYF.

The chain employs TRBV6-5 and TRBJ1-5, with D maybe TRBD1 (6 bases). This CDR3 has 15 residues. The V and J ends lost 6 bases and 3 bases respectively, with 15 bases between them. Germline assignment: CDR1 MNHEY and CDR2 SVGAGI. The chain's CDR3 is CASRPPGADNQPQHF. CDR3 nucleotides: TGTGCCAGCAGACCCCCAGGGGCCGACAATCAGCCCCAGCATTTT.

This chain connects TRBV7-8 to TRBJ2-1; D may be TRBD2 (5 bases). This CDR3 has 14 residues. The V gene lost 5 bases and the J gene lost 6 bases, with 14 bases spanning the gap. Germline V lookup: CDR1 SGHVS, CDR2 FQNEAQ. This CDR3 is CASSPRLPLNEQFF. The CDR3 coding sequence is TGTGCCAGCAGCCCTAGACTACCTCTCAATGAGCAGTTCTTC. The full variable domain, completed using reference TRBV7-8 and TRBJ2-1, is GAGVSQSPRYKVAKRGQDVALRCDPISGHVSLFWYQQALGQGPEFLTYFQNEAQLDKSGLPSDRFFAERPEGSVSTLKIQRTQQEDSAVYLCASSPRLPLNEQFFGPGTRLTVL.

The sample holds a few counts of this clone. The rearrangement uses TRBV6-5 and TRBJ2-1; tentatively, D is TRBD1 (5 bases). Germline values: CDR1 MNHEY, CDR2 SVGAGI. The CDR3 sequence is 16 residues long. V dropped 4 bases and J dropped 0 bases, with 13 bases sitting between them. The CDR3 loop is CASSSQGRSSYNEQFF. The CDR3 DNA sequence: TGTGCCAGCAGTTCTCAGGGAAGGAGCTCCTACAATGAGCAGTTCTTC.

This clone was observed a few times. The chain joins TRBV30 to TRBJ1-1; 9 nucleotides match TRBD1. Germline assignment: CDR1 GTSNPN and CDR2 SVGIG (reference sequence). The CDR3 is 14 amino acids. With 1 base clipped from V and 4 bases from J, the junction kept 4 bases outside the gene matches. The CDR3 nucleotides read TGTGCCTGGAGTGGGACAGGGGAGAGCACTGAAGCTTTCTTT. It encodes CAWSGTGESTEAFF. Looking up the rest from reference TRBV30 and TRBJ1-1 gives the full variable domain: SQTIHQWPATLVQPVGSPLSLECTVEGTSNPNLYWYRQAAGRGLQLLFYSVGIGQISSEVPQNLSASRPQDRQFILSSKKLLLSDSGFYLCAWSGTGESTEAFFGQGTRLTVV.

V is TRBV2 and J is TRBJ2-5; D perhaps matches TRBD2 (5 bases). The CDR3 consists of 12 residues. V was cut by 6 bases and J by 5 bases, with 10 bases left in between. CDR1 and CDR2 from the germline V gene are SNHLY and FYNNEI. In nucleotides, the CDR3 is TGTGCCAGCAGACGAGGGTCGGAGACCCAGTACTTC. This encodes CASRRGSETQYF.